This TCR beta chain is drawn from a study of cytomegalovirus exposure and HLA in healthy donors. Overall study findings and caveats: Likely technical artifact: a cluster of highly shared sequence variants. Researchers left out some V segments, among them TRBV6-2 and TRBV6-3, as indistinguishable. In a later analysis, a missense DCLRE1C variant was linked to TCR beta V- and J-gene trimming.

The CDR3 spans 13 residues. CDR1 and CDR2 (germline): LNHDA, SQIVND (reference sequence). The germline V and J ends were trimmed by 0 bases and 7 bases, with 7 bases remaining between them. Vbeta (60) and Jbeta (13) primers were used in the PCR. TCRdb keeps only in-frame clones here, not all; method: immunoSEQ multiplex PCR. The data contain about 130,000 clones, 80% to 90% of them singletons. In regard to this clone: Its antigen is not known.

What was sequenced was PBMCs. The rearrangement links TRBV19 to TRBJ1-5; D remains unclear. The TCR originated in a woman aged 18 to 35 in good health and CMV-seropositive. CDR3 DNA: TGTGCCAGTAGTATAGATAGTGTCCAGCCCCAGCATTTT. Amino acid sequence: CASSIDSVQPQHF.